This T cell receptor (beta chain) comes out of a study of shared clonotypes between healthy human individuals. The length of the CDR3 is 17 residues. The V gene's germline CDR1 is SGHNT and CDR2 YENEEA. The V and J ends lost 4 bases and 2 bases, in that order; junction bases with no gene match: 6. Assay used: immunoSEQ multiplex PCR; TCRdb lists only in-frame clones, some missing. The repertoire holds approximately 2.3 million clones, with approximately 93% as singletons. Donors, without exception, were Caucasian adults residing in Nashville, Tennessee. This TCR came from a young man in good health. Some clones in this sample may be carry-over from other donors' samples. The specimen was naive CD4+ T cells from PBMCs. Subset specified: CD45RA+ positively selected. The chain combines TRBV11-3 with TRBJ2-1, with 12 positions matching TRBD2. In DNA, the CDR3 is TGTGCCAGCAGCTCCAGACTAGCGGGAGATACCTACAATGAGCAGTTCTTC. This translates into CASSSRLAGDTYNEQFF. Full variable domain (outside the CDR3, taken from reference TRBV11-3 and TRBJ2-1): EAGVVQSPRYKIIEKKQPVAFWCNPISGHNTLYWYLQNLGQGPELLIRYENEEAVDDSQLPKDRFSAERLKGVDSTLKIQPAELGDSAVYLCASSSRLAGDTYNEQFFGPGTRLTVL.